Sequencing of this T cell receptor beta chain was carried out in a study of shared clonotypes between healthy human individuals. Across the study: Researchers drew samples from a couple of women and a few men aged 18 to 49. General study findings and limits: The expectation was that sequencing depth would affect clonotype sharing among donors.

In the authors' methods: ImmunoSEQ junction-only sequences lacked quality scores, so their filtering differed. Assay: immunoSEQ multiplex PCR; the TCRdb copy retains only in-frame clones and omits some. That table gives V, J and clone size, and the DNA gave D and trimming. This table holds some 1.4 million clones, approximately 96% found once. To note about this clone: Its antigen is still unknown.

The sample comprised naive CD4+ T cells sorted from blood. Regarding subset: CD45RA+ positively selected. The receptor was derived from a man aged 30-40 years in good health.

The CDR3 DNA follows: TGTGCCAGAAGCTTACTAGCGGGAGGGCCCTACGAGCAGTACTTC. Translated: CARSLLAGGPYEQYF. V gene TRBV5-3 combines with J gene TRBJ2-7; 13 positions agree with TRBD2. TRBV5-3 is sorted into the ORF group, with uncertain function. The CDR3 extends over 15 amino acids. V was pared by 2 bases and J by 2 bases, with 1 base of the junction left unmatched.